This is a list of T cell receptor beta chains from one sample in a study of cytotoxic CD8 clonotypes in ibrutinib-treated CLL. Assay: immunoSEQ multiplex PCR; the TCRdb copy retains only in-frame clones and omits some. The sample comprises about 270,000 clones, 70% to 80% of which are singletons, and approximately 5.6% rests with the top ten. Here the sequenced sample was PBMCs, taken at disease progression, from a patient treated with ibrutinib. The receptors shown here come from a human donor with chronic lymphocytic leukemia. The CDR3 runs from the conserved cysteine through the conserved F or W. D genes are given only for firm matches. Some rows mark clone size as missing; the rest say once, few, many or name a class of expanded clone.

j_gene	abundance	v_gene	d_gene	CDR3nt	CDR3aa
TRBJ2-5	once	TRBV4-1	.	TGCGCCAGCAGCCAACCTTCCGGACAAGAGACCCAGTACTTC	CASSQPSGQETQYF
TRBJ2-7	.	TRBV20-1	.	TGCAGTGCTAGTAACGGGGGCGAGCAGTACTTC	CSASNGGEQYF
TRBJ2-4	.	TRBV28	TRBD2	TGTGCCAGCAATAGCCTAGCGGGAGCCGAAAACATTCAGTACTTC	CASNSLAGAENIQYF
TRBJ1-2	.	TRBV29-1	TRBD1	TGCAGCGTGGATCCGGGACAGGACTATGGCTACACCTTC	CSVDPGQDYGYTF
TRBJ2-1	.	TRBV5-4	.	TGTGCCAACAAGCTACTAGGGGACGATGAGCAGTTCTTC	CANKLLGDDEQFF
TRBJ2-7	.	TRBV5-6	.	TGTGCCAGCAGCGAGGACGGTCCCTACGAGCAGTACTTC	CASSEDGPYEQYF
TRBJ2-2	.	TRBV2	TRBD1	TGTGCCAGCAGTGCAGAGACAGGGTTCGGGGAGCTGTTTTTT	CASSAETGFGELFF
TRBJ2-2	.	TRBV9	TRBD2	TGTGCCAGCACCACCGCCCCCTTAGGCGGGAGCAGCACCGGGGAGCTGTTTTTT	CASTTAPLGGSSTGELFF
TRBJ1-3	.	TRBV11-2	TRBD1	TGTGCCAGCAGCCAGAGCCTGACAGGGACTGGAAACACCATATATTTT	CASSQSLTGTGNTIYF
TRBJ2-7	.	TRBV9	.	TGTGCCAGCAGCGTAGACCCGGACGAGCAGTACTTC	CASSVDPDEQYF
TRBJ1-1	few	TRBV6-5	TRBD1	TGTGCCAGCAGTTCCGACAGGGGGACTGAAGCTTTCTTT	CASSSDRGTEAFF
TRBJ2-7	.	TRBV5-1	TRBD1	TGCGCCAGCAGCCACTACAAGACAGGGGGTGCCGCCTACGAGCAGTACTTC	CASSHYKTGGAAYEQYF
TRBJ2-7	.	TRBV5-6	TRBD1	TGTGCCAGCAGCTTGGTCCCACGACAGGGTTCAGCCTACGAGCAGTACTTC	CASSLVPRQGSAYEQYF
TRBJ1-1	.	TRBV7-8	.	TGTGCCAGCAGCTTAGGCGGACCACACACTGAAGCTTTCTTT	CASSLGGPHTEAFF
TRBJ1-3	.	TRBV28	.	TGTGCCACGATAACAGGTCCCCTCTCTGGAAACACCATATATTTT	CATITGPLSGNTIYF
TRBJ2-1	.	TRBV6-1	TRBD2	TGTGCCAGCAGTGAAGTGGTGGCGGGGGGCCCCTACAATGAGCAGTTCTTC	CASSEVVAGGPYNEQFF
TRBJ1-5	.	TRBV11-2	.	TGTGCCAGCAGCTTAGGACCGAATCAGCCCCAGCATTTT	CASSLGPNQPQHF
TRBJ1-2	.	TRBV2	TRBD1	TGTGCCAGCCGTAGGACAGGGTCTCTCTATGGCTACACCTTC	CASRRTGSLYGYTF
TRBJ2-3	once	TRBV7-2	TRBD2	TGTGCCAGCAGCCTGGGGGGGGTAGCGATAGATACGCAGTATTTT	CASSLGGVAIDTQYF
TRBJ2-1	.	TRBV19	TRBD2	TGTGCCAGTACCGACAGCGGGAGCTCCTACAATGAGCAGTTCTTC	CASTDSGSSYNEQFF
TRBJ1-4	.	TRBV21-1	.	TGTGCCAGCAGCAACATGGACCTCTCAACTAATGAAAAACTGTTTTTT	CASSNMDLSTNEKLFF
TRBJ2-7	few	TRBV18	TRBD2	TGTGCCAGCTCACCAAAAGCGGGGGTCTACGAGCAGTACTTC	CASSPKAGVYEQYF
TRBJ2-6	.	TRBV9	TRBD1	TGTGCCAGCAGCGACAAACAGGGGTTCTCTGGGGCCAACGTCCTGACTTTC	CASSDKQGFSGANVLTF
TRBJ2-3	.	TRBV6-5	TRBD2	TGTGCCAGCAGGCGAGCGGGGGTAAATACGCAGTATTTT	CASRRAGVNTQYF
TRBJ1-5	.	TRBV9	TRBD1	TGTGCCAGCAGCGTAGCAGGGGGCGGGGGGACCCAGCATTTT	CASSVAGGGGTQHF
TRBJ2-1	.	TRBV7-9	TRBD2	TGTGCCAGCAGCTTTGGACCGGGGGGCAATGAGCAGTTCTTC	CASSFGPGGNEQFF
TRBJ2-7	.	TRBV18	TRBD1	TGTGCCAGCTCACTGTTAGGGGGACAGGGGTCCTACGAGCAGTACTTC	CASSLLGGQGSYEQYF
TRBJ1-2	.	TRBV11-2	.	TGTGCCAGCAGCTTCAGCCTGTTGGATCCGGGACCGTTCTATGGCTACACCTTC	CASSFSLLDPGPFYGYTF
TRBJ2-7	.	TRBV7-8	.	TGTGCCAGCAGCTTACTTAGTCCCTTGGGGTACGAGCAGTACTTC	CASSLLSPLGYEQYF
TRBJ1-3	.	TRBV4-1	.	TGCGCCAGCAGTCCAGAGGGACGGACCTCTGGAAACACCATATATTTT	CASSPEGRTSGNTIYF
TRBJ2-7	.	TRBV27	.	TGTGCCAGCAGTTTTCCGCAGAACGAGCAGTACTTC	CASSFPQNEQYF
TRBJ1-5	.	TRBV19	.	TGTGCCAGTATCTCGGGGACTAGCAATCAGCCCCAGCATTTT	CASISGTSNQPQHF
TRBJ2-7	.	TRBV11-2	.	TGTGCCAGCAGCTTAGATCTCGCAGGGTCGGGCTACGAGCAGTACTTC	CASSLDLAGSGYEQYF
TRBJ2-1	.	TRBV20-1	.	TGCAGTGCTAGTGAGGTAAATGAGCAGTTCTTC	CSASEVNEQFF
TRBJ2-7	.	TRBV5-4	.	TGTGCCAGCAGCCTCGGACAGATATCGTCCTACGAGCAGTACTTC	CASSLGQISSYEQYF
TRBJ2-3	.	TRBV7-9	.	TGTGCCAGCAGCTTAGCCCCACTAGCCACAGATACGCAGTATTTT	CASSLAPLATDTQYF
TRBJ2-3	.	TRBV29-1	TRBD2	TGCAGCGTTGCCGGGACTATCACAGATACGCAGTATTTT	CSVAGTITDTQYF
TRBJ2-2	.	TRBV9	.	TGTGCCAGCAGCGGCGGCTCCAGCGCTCGGGTCACCGGGGAGCTGTTTTTT	CASSGGSSARVTGELFF
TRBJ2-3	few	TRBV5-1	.	TGCGCCAGCAGCTTGGGACAGCTTGTTGGAGATACGCAGTATTTT	CASSLGQLVGDTQYF
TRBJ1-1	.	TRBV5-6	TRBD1	TGTGCCAGCAGCTTGGGGCCCGGGACAGGGGGCCTCATGAACACTGAAGCTTTCTTT	CASSLGPGTGGLMNTEAFF
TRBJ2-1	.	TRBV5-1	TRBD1	TGCGCCAGCAGCCAGGGGACAGGGGGCATTTATGAGCAGTTCTTC	CASSQGTGGIYEQFF
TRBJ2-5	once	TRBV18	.	TGTGCCAGCTCACCGCGGGTGGGCTTCCAAGAGACCCAGTACTTC	CASSPRVGFQETQYF
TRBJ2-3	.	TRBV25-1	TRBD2	TGTGCCAGCAGATCCCTTAGCGGGGGGAGCACAGATACGCAGTATTTT	CASRSLSGGSTDTQYF
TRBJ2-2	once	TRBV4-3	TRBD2	TGCGCCAGCAGCCAAGGACTAGCGGAAATGACCGGGGAGCTGTTTTTT	CASSQGLAEMTGELFF
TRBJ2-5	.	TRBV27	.	TGTGCCAGCAGTACCAAGAGGGGGGGGGCTGGAGAGACCCAGTACTTC	CASSTKRGGAGETQYF
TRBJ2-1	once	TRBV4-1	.	TGCGCCAGCAGCCAAGGTTTGCGGGATCCCTACAATGAGCAGTTCTTC	CASSQGLRDPYNEQFF
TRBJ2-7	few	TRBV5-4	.	TGTGCCAGCAGCCATCAATTTAACTCCTACGAGCAGTACTTC	CASSHQFNSYEQYF
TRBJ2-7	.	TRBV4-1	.	TGCGCCAGCAGCCAATCGGACGGACCCTACGAGCAGTACTTC	CASSQSDGPYEQYF
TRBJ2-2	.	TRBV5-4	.	TGTGCCAGCAGTACTCGAGCAGGGACCGGGGAGCTGTTTTTT	CASSTRAGTGELFF
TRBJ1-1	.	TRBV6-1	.	TGTGCCAGCAGTCCTTCCGGGACACTGAACACTGAAGCTTTCTTT	CASSPSGTLNTEAFF
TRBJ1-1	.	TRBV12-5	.	TGTGCTAGTGGTTTGTGGGGAGCGAACACTGAAGCTTTCTTT	CASGLWGANTEAFF
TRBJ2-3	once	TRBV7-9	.	TGTGCCAGCAGCTTATCCGGGGATACGCAGTATTTT	CASSLSGDTQYF
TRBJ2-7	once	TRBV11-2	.	TGTGCCAGCAGCTTAGTGTACGGAACCTACGAGCAGTACTTC	CASSLVYGTYEQYF
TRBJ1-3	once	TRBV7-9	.	TGTGCCAGCAGCTTAGACAGGTTAGCGGAGTCTGGAAACACCATATATTTT	CASSLDRLAESGNTIYF
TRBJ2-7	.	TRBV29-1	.	TGCAGCGTCGCAATTTCAGGGGGGTATTTAGGCGAGCAGTACTTC	CSVAISGGYLGEQYF
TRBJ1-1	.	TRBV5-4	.	TGTGCCAGCAGCTTGGCCGGGCAGAACACTGAAGCTTTCTTT	CASSLAGQNTEAFF
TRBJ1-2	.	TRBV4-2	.	TGTGCCAGCAGCCAAGATCTGAGGAGGAGTGGTCCCTATGGCTACACCTTC	CASSQDLRRSGPYGYTF
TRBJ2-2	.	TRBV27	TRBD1	TGTGCCAGCCGGACACGGGGACAGGGGGCAAACACCGGGGAGCTGTTTTTT	CASRTRGQGANTGELFF
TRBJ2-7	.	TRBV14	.	TGTGCCAGCAGCCGGAGGGAGTGGGGCGAGCAGTACTTC	CASSRREWGEQYF